Below, 14 T cell receptor beta chains from the same sample are listed, as sequenced in a study of cytomegalovirus exposure and HLA in healthy donors. Researchers ran the PCR with 60 Vbeta and 13 Jbeta primers. The repertoire was sequenced with immunoSEQ multiplex PCR; TCRdb's copy has only in-frame clones and lacks some. Of about 190,000 clones detected, 77% appear once; the ten largest clones hold less than 2.5%. Input material: PBMCs. These receptors all come from a woman aged 25 to 39 in good health and CMV-seropositive.

The chain is built from TRBV6-6 and TRBJ2-1; 12 bases map to TRBD2. Unmatched junction bases numbered 0, after V lost 2 bases and J lost 7 bases. Germline V lookup: CDR1 MNHNY, CDR2 SVGAGI (reference sequence). This CDR3 contains 14 residues. The CDR3 coding sequence is TGTGCCAGCAGTTACGGGACTAGCGGGAATGAGCAGTTCTTC. This gives the protein CASSYGTSGNEQFF.

The chain uses TRBV9 and TRBJ1-5; D remains ambiguous. The V gene's germline CDR1 is SGDLS and CDR2 YYNGEE. V was shortened by 0 bases and J by 3 bases, with 4 bases between the two germline ends. The CDR3 extends over 13 amino acids. CDR3 DNA: TGTGCCAGCAGCGTAGGAGACAATCAGCCCCAGCATTTT. Translated, it gives CASSVGDNQPQHF.

The chain carries TRBV18 and TRBJ2-7; D gene uncertain. This CDR3 has 12 residues. V was shortened by 3 bases and J by 3 bases, with 6 bases between the two germline ends. In germline, CDR1 is KGHSH, CDR2 LQKENI. For the CDR3, the DNA is TGTGCCAGCTCACCGAACAGCTACGAGCAGTACTTC. This sequence encodes CASSPNSYEQYF.

This chain links TRBV30 with TRBJ2-5, with D hard to call. Germline values: CDR1 GTSNPN, CDR2 SVGIG (reference sequence). This CDR3 comprises 11 residues. With 1 base removed from V and 5 bases from J, the gap between germline ends came to 5 bases. The CDR3 DNA is TGTGCCTGGAGTGCCGCGGAGACCCAGTACTTC. It encodes CAWSAAETQYF.

J is TRBJ2-5 and V is TRBV9; TRBD2 agrees at 7 bases. CDR3 length: 14 residues. Germline V lookup: CDR1 SGDLS, CDR2 YYNGEE. V trimming: 5 bases; J trimming: 8 bases; junction bases outside the gene matches: 12. The CDR3 DNA sequence: TGTGCCAGCAGTGCCACCGGGACTACTAAAACCCAGTACTTC. Its protein product is CASSATGTTKTQYF.

The chain links TRBV14 to TRBJ2-7, with D perhaps TRBD2 (7 bases). The V gene lost 1 base and the J gene lost 2 bases, with 18 bases spanning the gap. Germline values: CDR1 SGHDN, CDR2 FVKESK. This CDR3 has 17 residues. CDR3 sequence reads: CASSQVPLGGPTYEQYF. The CDR3 region has the DNA TGTGCCAGCAGCCAAGTGCCCCTGGGGGGGCCTACCTACGAGCAGTACTTC.

This clone was detected once. The chain employs TRBV29-1 and TRBJ1-4, with TRBD1 as a possible D gene (6 bases). Per germline, CDR1 SQVTM and CDR2 ANQGSEA. The CDR3 totals 14 residues. V shed 4 bases and J shed 7 bases, with 16 bases lying between them. The CDR3 coding sequence is TGCAGCGTTGCCAAACAGGGCGCGACTGAAAAACTGTTTTTT. Its protein is CSVAKQGATEKLFF.

This sequence joins TRBV4-3 and TRBJ1-2; D gene uncertain. In germline, CDR1 is LGHNA, CDR2 YSLEER. Trimming shortened V by 0 bases and J by 4 bases, and 9 bases separated the two germline ends. CDR3 length: 14 amino acids. The CDR3 region has the DNA TGCGCCAGCAGCCAAGAGTCGGGTTCCTATGGCTACACCTTC. It yields the protein CASSQESGSYGYTF.

The chain combines TRBV28 with TRBJ2-1, with D possibly TRBD2 on 5 matching bases. Germline V gives CDR1 MDHEN, CDR2 SYDVKM. The CDR3 extends over 16 amino acids. Trimming cost V 1 base and J 5 bases, with 15 bases left between them. CDR3 coding DNA: TGTGCCAGCAGTTTATCGTCGGGGAGTAGGCACAATGAGCAGTTCTTC. Its protein is CASSLSSGSRHNEQFF.

This clone was recorded once. V and J are TRBV28 and TRBJ1-1; D is unresolved. There are 14 residues in the CDR3. The V gene's germline CDR1 is MDHEN and CDR2 SYDVKM. The V and J ends lost 4 bases and 4 bases respectively, with 13 bases between them. CDR3: CASSSRGEITEAFF. CDR3 nucleotides: TGTGCCAGCAGTTCCCGGGGAGAGATCACTGAAGCTTTCTTT.

The CDR3 coding sequence is TGTGCCAGCAGTATGTGGCGGTCTAATGAAAAACTGTTTTTT. It yields the protein CASSMWRSNEKLFF. The chain has TRBV27 and TRBJ1-4; D is ambiguous. There are 14 residues in the CDR3. V lost 5 bases and J lost 3, with 10 bases in between. Germline CDR1 reads MNHEY; CDR2 reads SMNVEV (reference sequence). Using reference TRBV27 and TRBJ1-4 for the parts outside the CDR3, the full variable domain is EAQVTQNPRYLITVTGKKLTVTCSQNMNHEYMSWYRQDPGLGLRQIYYSMNVEVTDKGDVPEGYKVSRKEKRNFPLILESPSPNQTSLYFCASSMWRSNEKLFFGSGTQLSVL.

The chain employs TRBV25-1 and TRBJ1-3; D gene unclear. CDR3 size: 14 residues. Deletions cut 2 bases from V and 4 bases from J, with 9 bases between. Germline V gene sequence: CDR1 MGHDK, CDR2 SYGVNS. CDR3 sequence reads: CASSEAGSGNTIYF. CDR3 bases: TGTGCCAGCAGTGAAGCGGGGTCCGGAAACACCATATATTTT.

The chain uses TRBV28 and TRBJ1-5, with a tentative D call TRBD1 (6 bases). The V end was cut by 6 bases, the J end by 0 bases, with 15 bases between. CDR3 length equals 16 residues. Germline loops: CDR1 MDHEN, CDR2 SYDVKM. CDR3 bases: TGTGCCAGCAGCCGCTACAGGGATTATAGCAATCAGCCCCAGCATTTT. Protein sequence: CASSRYRDYSNQPQHF.

This chain links TRBV7-9 with TRBJ1-1, with no clear D. V was cut by 2 bases and J by 0 bases, with 7 bases left in between. Germline assignment: CDR1 SEHNR and CDR2 FQNEAQ (reference sequence). This CDR3 contains 14 residues. The CDR3 DNA reads TGTGCCAGCAGCTTAAACAGCATGAACACTGAAGCTTTCTTT. The encoded protein is CASSLNSMNTEAFF. Combining the CDR3 with reference TRBV7-9 and TRBJ1-1 gives the whole variable domain DTGVSQNPRHKITKRGQNVTFRCDPISEHNRLYWYRQTLGQGPEFLTYFQNEAQLEKSRLLSDRFSAERPKGSFSTLEIQRTEQGDSAMYLCASSLNSMNTEAFFGQGTRLTVV.